This TCR beta chain emerged from a study of regulatory T cells in long-lasting Graves disease. Germline values: CDR1 MNHNS, CDR2 SASEGT. The CDR3 length is 14 residues. Trimming removed 5 bases at V and 7 bases at J, with 17 bases between. Sequencing libraries for TCR beta were prepared with iRepertoire HTBI primers and Arm-PCR of CDR3 regions. TCRdb re-called the multiplex PCR reads through MiXCR, storing one row per CDR3 protein. Of hundreds of thousands of distinct CDR3 sequences listed, 15% to 20% are singletons. The table lists this clonotype with many counts. Time point in this sample: newly diagnosed GD, antithyroid drugs for less than 3 months. From RNA extracted from PBMCs, the TCR library was made. The same sample was also used in a study of T cells in Graves' hyperthyroidism and ophthalmopathy. Per that paper: Blood also showed most of the thyroid clonotypes that were expanded above 0.001. A 13 V-J model separated ophthalmopathy from stable hyperthyroidism.

This TCR was sampled from a woman aged 40 to 65 with Graves disease. The chain joins TRBV6-1 to TRBJ1-1; maybe TRBD1 (5 bases). The sample in question was peripheral blood mononuclear cells (PBMCs), obtained at new diagnosis, from a patient treated with antithyroid drugs. The CDR3 DNA reads TGTGCCAGCAGTATTCTCGGACACGTCTTTGAAGCTTTCTTT. This gives the protein CASSILGHVFEAFF.